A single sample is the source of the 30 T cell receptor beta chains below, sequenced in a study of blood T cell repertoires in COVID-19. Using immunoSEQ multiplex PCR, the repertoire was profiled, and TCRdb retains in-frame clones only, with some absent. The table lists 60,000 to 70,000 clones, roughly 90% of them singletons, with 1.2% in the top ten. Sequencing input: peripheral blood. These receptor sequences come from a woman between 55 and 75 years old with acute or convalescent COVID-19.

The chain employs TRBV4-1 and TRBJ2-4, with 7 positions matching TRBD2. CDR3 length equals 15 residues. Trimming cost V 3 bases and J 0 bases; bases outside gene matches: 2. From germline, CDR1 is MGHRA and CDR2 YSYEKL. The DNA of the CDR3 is TGCGCCAGCAGCCAGTTAGCGGGAGCCAAAAACATTCAGTACTTC. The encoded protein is CASSQLAGAKNIQYF.

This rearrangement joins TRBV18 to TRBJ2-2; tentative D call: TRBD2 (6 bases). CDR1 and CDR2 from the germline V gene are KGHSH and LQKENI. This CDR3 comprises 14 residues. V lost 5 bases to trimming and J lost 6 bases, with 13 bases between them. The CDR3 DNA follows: TGTGCCAGCTCAAGATTACTAGCTGCCGGGGAGCTGTTTTTT. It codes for CASSRLLAAGELFF.

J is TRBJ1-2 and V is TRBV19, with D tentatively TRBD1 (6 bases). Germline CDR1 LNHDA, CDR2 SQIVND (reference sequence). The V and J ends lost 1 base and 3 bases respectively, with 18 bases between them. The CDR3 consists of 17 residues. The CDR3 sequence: CASSIAPPGAGDYGYTF. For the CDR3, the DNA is TGTGCCAGTAGTATAGCTCCCCCAGGGGCAGGAGACTATGGCTACACCTTC.

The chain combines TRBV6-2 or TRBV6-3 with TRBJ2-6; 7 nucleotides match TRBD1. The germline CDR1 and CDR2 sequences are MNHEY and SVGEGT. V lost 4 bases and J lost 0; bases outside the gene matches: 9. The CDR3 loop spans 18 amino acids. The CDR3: CASSFPGTDVSGANVLTF. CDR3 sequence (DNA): TGTGCCAGCAGTTTCCCCGGGACAGACGTCTCTGGGGCCAACGTCCTGACTTTC.

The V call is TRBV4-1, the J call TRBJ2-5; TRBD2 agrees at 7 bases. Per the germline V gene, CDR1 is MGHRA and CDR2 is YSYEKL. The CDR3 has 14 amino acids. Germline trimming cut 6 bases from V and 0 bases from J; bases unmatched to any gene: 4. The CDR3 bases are TGCGCCAGCAGTCCCCGGGGGGACCAAGAGACCCAGTACTTC. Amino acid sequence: CASSPRGDQETQYF.

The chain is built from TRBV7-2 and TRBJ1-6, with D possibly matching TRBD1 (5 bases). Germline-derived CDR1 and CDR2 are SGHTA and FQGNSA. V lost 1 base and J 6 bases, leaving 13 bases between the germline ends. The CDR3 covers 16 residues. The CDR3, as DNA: TGTGCCAGCAGCTTAGAGGCGGGGACGAGTAATTCACCCCTCCACTTT. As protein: CASSLEAGTSNSPLHF.

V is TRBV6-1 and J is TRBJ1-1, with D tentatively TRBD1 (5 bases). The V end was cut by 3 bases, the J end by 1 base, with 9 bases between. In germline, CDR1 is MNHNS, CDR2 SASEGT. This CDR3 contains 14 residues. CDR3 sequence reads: CASSDHTGNTEAFF. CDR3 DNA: TGTGCCAGCAGTGACCATACAGGGAACACTGAAGCTTTCTTT.

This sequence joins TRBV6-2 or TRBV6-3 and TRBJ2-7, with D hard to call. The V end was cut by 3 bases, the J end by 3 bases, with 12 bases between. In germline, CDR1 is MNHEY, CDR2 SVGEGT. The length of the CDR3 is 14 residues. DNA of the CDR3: TGTGCCAGCAGTTATGGTGGTTCCTACTACGAGCAGTACGTC. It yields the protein CASSYGGSYYEQYV.

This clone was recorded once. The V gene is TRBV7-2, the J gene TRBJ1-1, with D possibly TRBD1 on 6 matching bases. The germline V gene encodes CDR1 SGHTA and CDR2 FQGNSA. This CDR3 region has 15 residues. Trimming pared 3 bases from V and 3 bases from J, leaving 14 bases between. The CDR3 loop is CASSLDGQRYTEAFF. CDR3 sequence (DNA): TGTGCCAGCAGCTTGGACGGACAGAGGTACACTGAAGCTTTCTTT.

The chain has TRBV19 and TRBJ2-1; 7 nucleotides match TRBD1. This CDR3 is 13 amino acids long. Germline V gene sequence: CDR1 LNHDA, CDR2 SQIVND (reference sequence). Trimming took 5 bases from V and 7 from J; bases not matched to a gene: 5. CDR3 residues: CASSLTGVNEQFF. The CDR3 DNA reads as TGTGCCAGTAGTCTCACAGGGGTGAATGAGCAGTTCTTC. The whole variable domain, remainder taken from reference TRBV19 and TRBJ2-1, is DGGITQSPKYLFRKEGQNVTLSCEQNLNHDAMYWYRQDPGQGLRLIYYSQIVNDFQKGDIAEGYSVSREKKESFPLTVTSAQKNPTAFYLCASSLTGVNEQFFGPGTRLTVL.

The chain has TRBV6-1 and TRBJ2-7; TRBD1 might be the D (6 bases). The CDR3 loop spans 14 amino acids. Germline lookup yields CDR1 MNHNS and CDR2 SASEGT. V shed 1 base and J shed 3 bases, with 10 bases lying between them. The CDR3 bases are TGTGCCAGCAGTGAAGGGGGACATATCTACGAGCAGTACGTC. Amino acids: CASSEGGHIYEQYV.

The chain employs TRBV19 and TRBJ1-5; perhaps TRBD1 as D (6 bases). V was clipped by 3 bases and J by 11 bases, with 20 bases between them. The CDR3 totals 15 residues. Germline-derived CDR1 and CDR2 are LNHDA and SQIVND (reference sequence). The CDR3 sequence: CASSIEARGVATQHF. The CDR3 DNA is TGTGCCAGTAGTATTGAAGCCAGGGGCGTTGCTACCCAGCATTTT. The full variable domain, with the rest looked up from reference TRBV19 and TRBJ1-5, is DGGITQSPKYLFRKEGQNVTLSCEQNLNHDAMYWYRQDPGQGLRLIYYSQIVNDFQKGDIAEGYSVSREKKESFPLTVTSAQKNPTAFYLCASSIEARGVATQHFGDGTRLSIL.

CDR3 amino acids: CASSIKKPGTGGNQPQHF. The CDR3 nucleotides read TGTGCCAGCAGCATCAAAAAGCCCGGGACAGGGGGCAATCAGCCCCAGCATTTT. The chain is built from TRBV7-8 and TRBJ1-5, with 10 bases fitting TRBD1. Trimming at V came to 5 bases and at J to 2 bases, leaving 12 bases not matched to a gene. CDR1 is SGHVS, CDR2 FQNEAQ, per germline. This CDR3 contains 18 residues.

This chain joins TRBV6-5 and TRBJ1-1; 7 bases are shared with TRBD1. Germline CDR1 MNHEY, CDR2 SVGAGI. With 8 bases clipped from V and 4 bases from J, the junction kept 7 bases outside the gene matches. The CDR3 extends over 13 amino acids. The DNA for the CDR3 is TGTGCCAGCCGACAATCAGGGGGCACTGAAGCTTTCTTT. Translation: CASRQSGGTEAFF.

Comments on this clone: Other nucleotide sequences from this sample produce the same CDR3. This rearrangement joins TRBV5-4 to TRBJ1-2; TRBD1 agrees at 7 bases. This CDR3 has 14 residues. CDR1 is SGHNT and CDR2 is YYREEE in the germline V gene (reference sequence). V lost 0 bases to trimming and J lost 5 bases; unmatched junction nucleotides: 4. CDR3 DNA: TGTGCCAGCAGCTTGGGACAGGGTAGTTATGGCTACACCTTC. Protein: CASSLGQGSYGYTF.

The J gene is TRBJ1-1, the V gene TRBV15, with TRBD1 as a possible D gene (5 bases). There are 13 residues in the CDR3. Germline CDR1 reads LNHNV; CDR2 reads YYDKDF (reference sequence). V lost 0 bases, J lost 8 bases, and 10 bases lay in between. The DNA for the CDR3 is TGTGCCACCAGCAGAGATCTCCAGGGAGAAGCTTTCTTT. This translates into CATSRDLQGEAFF.

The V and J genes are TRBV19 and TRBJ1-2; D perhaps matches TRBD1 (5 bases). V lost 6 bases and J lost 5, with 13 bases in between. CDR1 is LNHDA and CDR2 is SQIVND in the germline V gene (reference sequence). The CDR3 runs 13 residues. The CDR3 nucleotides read TGTGCCAGTAGACGCCAGGGTGGGTATGGCTACACCTTC. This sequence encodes CASRRQGGYGYTF.

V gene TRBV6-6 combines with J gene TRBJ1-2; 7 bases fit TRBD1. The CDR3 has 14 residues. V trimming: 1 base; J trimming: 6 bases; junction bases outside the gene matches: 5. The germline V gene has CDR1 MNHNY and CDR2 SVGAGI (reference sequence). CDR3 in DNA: TGTGCCAGCAGTTACTACGAGGGGGCGGATGGCTACACCTTC. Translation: CASSYYEGADGYTF.

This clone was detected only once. The CDR3 nucleotides read TGTGCCAGCAGAATCGGGACAGGGTTCAATCAGCCCCAGCATTTT. Protein product: CASRIGTGFNQPQHF. The chain has TRBV6-5 and TRBJ1-5; TRBD1 matches 9 bases. The CDR3 runs to 15 residues. Germline V gene sequence: CDR1 MNHEY, CDR2 SVGAGI. Trimming cost V 6 bases and J 3 bases; bases outside gene matches: 6.

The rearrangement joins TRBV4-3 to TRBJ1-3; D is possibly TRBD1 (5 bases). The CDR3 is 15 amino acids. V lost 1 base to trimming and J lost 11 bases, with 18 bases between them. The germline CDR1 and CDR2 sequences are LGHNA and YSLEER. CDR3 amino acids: CASSQGIGDSTAIYF. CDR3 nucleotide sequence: TGCGCCAGCAGCCAAGGGATAGGGGATTCCACGGCCATATATTTT.

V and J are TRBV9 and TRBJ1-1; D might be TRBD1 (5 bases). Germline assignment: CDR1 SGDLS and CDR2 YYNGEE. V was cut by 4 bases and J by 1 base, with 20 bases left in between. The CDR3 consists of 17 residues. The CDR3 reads CASSPRRGLRGNTEAFF. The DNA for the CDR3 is TGTGCCAGCAGCCCCCGGAGGGGACTTCGGGGGAACACTGAAGCTTTCTTT.

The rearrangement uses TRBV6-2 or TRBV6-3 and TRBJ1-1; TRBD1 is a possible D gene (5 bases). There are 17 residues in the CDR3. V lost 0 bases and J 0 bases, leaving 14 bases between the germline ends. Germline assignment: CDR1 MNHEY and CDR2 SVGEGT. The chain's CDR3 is CASSYSIRDYMNTEAFF. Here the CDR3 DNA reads TGTGCCAGCAGTTACTCGATTCGGGACTATATGAACACTGAAGCTTTCTTT.

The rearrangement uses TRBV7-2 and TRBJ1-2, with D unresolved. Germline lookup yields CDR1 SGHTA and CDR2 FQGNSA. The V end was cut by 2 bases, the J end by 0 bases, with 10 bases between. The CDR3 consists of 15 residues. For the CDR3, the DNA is TGTGCCAGCAGCTTATATGACATCGCTAACTATGGCTACACCTTC. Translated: CASSLYDIANYGYTF.

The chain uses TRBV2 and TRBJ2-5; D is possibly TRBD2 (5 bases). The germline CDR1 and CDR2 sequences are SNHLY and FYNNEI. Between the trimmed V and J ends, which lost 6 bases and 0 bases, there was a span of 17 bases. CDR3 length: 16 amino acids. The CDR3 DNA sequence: TGTGCCAGCAGGAGGGCCGAGAGTCTGTACCAAGAGACCCAGTACTTC. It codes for CASRRAESLYQETQYF.

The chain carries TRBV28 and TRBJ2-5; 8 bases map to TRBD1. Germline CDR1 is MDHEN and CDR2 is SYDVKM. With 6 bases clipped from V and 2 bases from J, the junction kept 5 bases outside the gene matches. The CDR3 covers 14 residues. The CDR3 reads CASSKDRVQETQYF. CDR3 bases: TGTGCCAGCAGCAAGGACAGGGTACAAGAGACCCAGTACTTC. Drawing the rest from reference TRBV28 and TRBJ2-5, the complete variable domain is DVKVTQSSRYLVKRTGEKVFLECVQDMDHENMFWYRQDPGLGLRLIYFSYDVKMKEKGDIPEGYSVSREKKERFSLILESASTNQTSMYLCASSKDRVQETQYFGPGTRLLVL.

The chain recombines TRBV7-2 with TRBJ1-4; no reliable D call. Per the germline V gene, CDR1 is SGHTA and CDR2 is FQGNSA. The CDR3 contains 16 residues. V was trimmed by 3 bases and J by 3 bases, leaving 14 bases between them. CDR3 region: CASSLILTGANEKLFF. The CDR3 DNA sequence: TGTGCCAGCAGCTTGATCCTAACCGGGGCTAATGAAAAACTGTTTTTT.

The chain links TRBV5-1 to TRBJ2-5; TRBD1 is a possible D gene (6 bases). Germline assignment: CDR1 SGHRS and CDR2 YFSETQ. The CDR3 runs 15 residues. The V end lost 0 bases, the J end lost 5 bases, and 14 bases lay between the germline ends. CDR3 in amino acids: CASSLVPVRGETQYF. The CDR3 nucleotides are TGCGCCAGCAGCTTGGTCCCTGTCAGGGGCGAGACCCAGTACTTC.

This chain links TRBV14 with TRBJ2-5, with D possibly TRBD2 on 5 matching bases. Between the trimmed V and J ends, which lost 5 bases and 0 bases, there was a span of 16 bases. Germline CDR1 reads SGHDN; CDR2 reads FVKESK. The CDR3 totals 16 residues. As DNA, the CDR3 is TGTGCCAGCAGCTCTACGGGAACAGCTTACCAAGAGACCCAGTACTTC. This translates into CASSSTGTAYQETQYF.

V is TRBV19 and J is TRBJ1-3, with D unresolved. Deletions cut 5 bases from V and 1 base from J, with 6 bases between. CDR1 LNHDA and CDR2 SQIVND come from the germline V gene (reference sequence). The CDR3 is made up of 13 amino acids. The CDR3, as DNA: TGTGCCAGTAGTGGGCAGTCTGGAAACACCATATATTTT. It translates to CASSGQSGNTIYF.

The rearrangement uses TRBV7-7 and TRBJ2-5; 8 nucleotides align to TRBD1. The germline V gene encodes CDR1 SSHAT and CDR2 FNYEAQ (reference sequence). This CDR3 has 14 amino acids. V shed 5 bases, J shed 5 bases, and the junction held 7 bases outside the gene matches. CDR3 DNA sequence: TGTGCCAGCAGCCCAGACAGGGGAGGCGAGACCCAGTACTTC. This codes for CASSPDRGGETQYF.